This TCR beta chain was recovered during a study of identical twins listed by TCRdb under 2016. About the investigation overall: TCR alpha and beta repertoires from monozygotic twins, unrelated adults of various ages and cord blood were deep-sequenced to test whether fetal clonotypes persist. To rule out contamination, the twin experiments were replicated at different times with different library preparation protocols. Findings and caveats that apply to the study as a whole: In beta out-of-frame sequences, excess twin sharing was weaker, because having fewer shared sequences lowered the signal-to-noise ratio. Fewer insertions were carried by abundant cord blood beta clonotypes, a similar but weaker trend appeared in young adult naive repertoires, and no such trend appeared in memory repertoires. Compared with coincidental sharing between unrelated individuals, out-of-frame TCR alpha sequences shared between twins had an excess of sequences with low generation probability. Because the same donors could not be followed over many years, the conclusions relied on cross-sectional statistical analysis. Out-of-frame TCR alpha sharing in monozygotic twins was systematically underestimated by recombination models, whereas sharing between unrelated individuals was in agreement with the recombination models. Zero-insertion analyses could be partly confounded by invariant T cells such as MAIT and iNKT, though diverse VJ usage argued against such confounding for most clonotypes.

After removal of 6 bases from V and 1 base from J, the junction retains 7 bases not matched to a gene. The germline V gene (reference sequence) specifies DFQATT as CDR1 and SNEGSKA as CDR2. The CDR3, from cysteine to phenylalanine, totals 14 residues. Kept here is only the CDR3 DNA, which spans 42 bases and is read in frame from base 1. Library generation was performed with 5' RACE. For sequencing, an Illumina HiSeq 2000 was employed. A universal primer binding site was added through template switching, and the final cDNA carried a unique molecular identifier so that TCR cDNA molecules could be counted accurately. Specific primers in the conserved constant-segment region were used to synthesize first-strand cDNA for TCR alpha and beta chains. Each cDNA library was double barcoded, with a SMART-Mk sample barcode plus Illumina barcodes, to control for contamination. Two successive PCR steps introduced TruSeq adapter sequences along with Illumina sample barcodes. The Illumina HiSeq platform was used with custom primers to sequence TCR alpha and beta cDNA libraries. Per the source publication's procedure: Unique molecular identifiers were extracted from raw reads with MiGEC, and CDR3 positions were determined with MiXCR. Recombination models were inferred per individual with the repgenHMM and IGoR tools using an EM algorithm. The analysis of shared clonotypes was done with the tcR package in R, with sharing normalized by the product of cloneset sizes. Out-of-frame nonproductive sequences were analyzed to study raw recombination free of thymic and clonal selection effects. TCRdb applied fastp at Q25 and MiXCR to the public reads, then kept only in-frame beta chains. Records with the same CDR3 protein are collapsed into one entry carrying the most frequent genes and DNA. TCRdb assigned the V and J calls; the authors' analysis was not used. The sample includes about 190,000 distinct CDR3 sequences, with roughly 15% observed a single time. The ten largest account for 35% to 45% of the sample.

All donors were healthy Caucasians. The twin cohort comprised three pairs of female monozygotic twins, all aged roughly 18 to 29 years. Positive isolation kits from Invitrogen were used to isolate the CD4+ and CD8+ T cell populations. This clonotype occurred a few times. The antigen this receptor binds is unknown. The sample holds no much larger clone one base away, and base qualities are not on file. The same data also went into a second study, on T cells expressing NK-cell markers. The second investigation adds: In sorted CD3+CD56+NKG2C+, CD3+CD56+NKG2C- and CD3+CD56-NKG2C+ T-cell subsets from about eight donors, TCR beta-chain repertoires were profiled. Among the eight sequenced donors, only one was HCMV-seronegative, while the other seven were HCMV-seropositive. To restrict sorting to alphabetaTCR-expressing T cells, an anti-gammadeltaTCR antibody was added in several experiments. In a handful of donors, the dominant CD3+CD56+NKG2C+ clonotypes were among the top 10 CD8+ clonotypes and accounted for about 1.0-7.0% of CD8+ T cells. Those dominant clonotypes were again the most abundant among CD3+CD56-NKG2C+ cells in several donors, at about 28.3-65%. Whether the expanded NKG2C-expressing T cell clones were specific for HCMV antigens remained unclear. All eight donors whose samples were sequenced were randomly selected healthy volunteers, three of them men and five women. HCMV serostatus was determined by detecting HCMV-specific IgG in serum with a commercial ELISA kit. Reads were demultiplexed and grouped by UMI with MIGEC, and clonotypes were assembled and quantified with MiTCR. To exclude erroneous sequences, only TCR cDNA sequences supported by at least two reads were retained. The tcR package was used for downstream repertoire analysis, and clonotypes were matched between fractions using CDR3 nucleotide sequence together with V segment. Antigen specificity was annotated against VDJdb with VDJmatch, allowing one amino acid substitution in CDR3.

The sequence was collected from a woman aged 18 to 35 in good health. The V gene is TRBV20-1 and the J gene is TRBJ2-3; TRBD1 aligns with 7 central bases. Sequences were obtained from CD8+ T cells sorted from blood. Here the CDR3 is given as CSAAKGAGTDTQYF. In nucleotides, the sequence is TGCAGTGCCGCCAAGGGGGCCGGCACAGATACGCAGTATTTT.